The sequence of this TCR beta chain was determined in a study of response to subunit inactivated influenza vaccine. TCRdb processed the RT-PCR reads anew with MiXCR; each CDR3 protein has one entry. The repertoire holds about 190,000 distinct CDR3 sequences, with under 15% as singletons. This clonotype has at least ten counts. The CDR3 sequence is 13 residues long. Germline assignment: CDR1 SGHRS and CDR2 YFSETQ. V shed 3 bases and J shed 2 bases, with 8 bases lying between them. The origin of this receptor is a man aged 50 to 59 who received an inactivated influenza vaccine. The V call is TRBV5-1, the J call TRBJ1-1; no reliable D call. The material was CD8+ T cells sorted from PBMCs, obtained about 5 days after vaccination. The DNA of the CDR3 is TGCGCCAGCAGCTGGGTAGTTAACACTGAAGCTTTCTTT. Protein sequence: CASSWVVNTEAFF.